The 13 T cell receptor beta chains listed next were all sequenced from one sample in a study of identical twins. From the 5' RACE reads, TCRdb called clonotypes with MiXCR, one entry per CDR3 protein. The sample lists nearly 900,000 distinct CDR3 sequences, 9% to 15% occurring once. The sample was also linked to a second study, of yellow fever vaccine responses in identical twins.

Input material: PBMCs. These receptor sequences come from a woman younger than 30 in good health.

In its sample, this clonotype was seen a few times. This chain connects TRBV5-5 to TRBJ2-7, with TRBD2 matching over 7 bases. This CDR3 is 15 amino acids long. From germline, CDR1 is SGHKS and CDR2 YYEKEE (reference sequence). The trim removed 0 bases at V and 2 bases at J, leaving 5 bases unmatched. DNA for the CDR3: TGTGCCAGCAGCTTGGAGCGGGGACTTACCTACGAGCAGTACGTC. Amino acids: CASSLERGLTYEQYV.

This clonotype was observed many times. The chain combines TRBV7-8 with TRBJ2-1; no firm D call. Germline CDR1 SGHVS, CDR2 FQNEAQ. The CDR3 loop spans 14 amino acids. With 0 bases removed from V and 2 bases from J, the gap between germline ends came to 5 bases. CDR3 bases: TGTGCCAGCAGCTTAGCCAGAGCCTACAATGAGCAGTTCTTC. Amino acids: CASSLARAYNEQFF.

This clonotype was seen more than once but under ten times. The CDR3: CASSTQGARDNQPQHF. The CDR3 DNA sequence: TGTGCCAGCAGCACACAGGGGGCGCGTGACAATCAGCCCCAGCATTTT. The J gene is TRBJ1-5, the V gene TRBV7-8, with 9 bases that match TRBD1. Germline CDR1 and CDR2: SGHVS and FQNEAQ. V gave up 5 bases and J gave up 3 bases; unmatched junction bases: 8. The CDR3 loop spans 16 amino acids.

This clonotype was seen ten or more times. The V gene is TRBV7-9, the J gene TRBJ2-3; D possibly corresponds to TRBD1 (6 bases). Deletions cut 5 bases from V and 0 bases from J, with 9 bases between. CDR1 is SEHNR and CDR2 is FQNEAQ in the germline V gene (reference sequence). This CDR3 contains 14 residues. Here the CDR3 reads CASSPTGSTDTQYF. CDR3 sequence (DNA): TGTGCCAGCAGCCCGACAGGTAGCACAGATACGCAGTATTTT.

This clonotype has more than one count but fewer than ten. The V gene is TRBV27, the J gene TRBJ2-7, with 7 positions matching TRBD1. The V segment lost 7 bases and the J segment 2 bases; nucleotides outside the gene matches: 8. Per the germline V gene, CDR1 is MNHEY and CDR2 is SMNVEV (reference sequence). The CDR3 is made up of 14 amino acids. The chain's CDR3 is CASNHWDRPYEQYF. CDR3 coding DNA: TGTGCCAGCAATCACTGGGACAGACCCTACGAGCAGTACTTC.

V and J are TRBV5-5 and TRBJ2-7; D remains ambiguous. Trimming shortened V by 3 bases and J by 1 base, and 11 bases separated the two germline ends. The CDR3 extends over 14 amino acids. Germline values: CDR1 SGHKS, CDR2 YYEKEE (reference sequence). The CDR3 DNA reads as TGTGCCAGCAGCTCCAGTAGGTTATCCTACGAGCAGTACTTC. It translates to CASSSSRLSYEQYF.

This clonotype showed up just a few times. The V gene is TRBV20-1, the J gene TRBJ2-5; D is perhaps TRBD2 (5 bases). Germline CDR1 reads DFQATT; CDR2 reads SNEGSKA (reference sequence). Trimming cost V 6 bases and J 2 bases, with 7 bases left between them. The CDR3 has 11 amino acids. The CDR3 loop reads CSAGSQETQYF. The CDR3 nucleotides are TGCAGTGCAGGGAGTCAAGAGACCCAGTACTTC.

The chain is built from TRBV18 and TRBJ2-1; the D is unclear. Per germline, CDR1 KGHSH and CDR2 LQKENI. This CDR3 has 15 amino acids. The V and J ends lost 3 bases and 0 bases respectively, with 9 bases between them. DNA for the CDR3: TGTGCCAGCTCACCGATAAGGAGCTCCTACAATGAGCAGTTCTTC. It translates to CASSPIRSSYNEQFF.

On this clonotype itself: A much more abundant neighbour one base away suggests this may be a read error. This chain uses TRBV29-1 with TRBJ2-7; 7 bases map to TRBD1. With 3 bases clipped from V and 4 bases from J, the junction kept 0 bases outside the gene matches. The CDR3 contains 11 residues. Germline CDR1 is SQVTM and CDR2 is ANQGSEA. The CDR3 spells CSVEDRYEQYF. For the CDR3, the DNA is TGCAGCGTTGAGGACAGGTACGAGCAGTACTTC.

The V call is TRBV2, the J call TRBJ2-1, with 8 bases aligning to TRBD2. Germline V gives CDR1 SNHLY, CDR2 FYNNEI. There are 15 residues in the CDR3. V shed 2 bases, J shed 3 bases, and the junction held 3 bases outside the gene matches. CDR3 protein: CASSENSGIYNEQFF. The CDR3, as DNA: TGTGCCAGCAGTGAAAATAGCGGGATCTACAATGAGCAGTTCTTC.

This clonotype was counted only a few times. The chain uses TRBV6-1 and TRBJ2-1; unclear D gene. This CDR3 has 15 amino acids. CDR1 and CDR2 (germline): MNHNS, SASEGT. Trimming pared 1 base from V and 4 bases from J, leaving 11 bases between. The CDR3 sequence is CASSEVRPVYNEQFF. The CDR3 bases are TGTGCCAGCAGTGAAGTTCGGCCTGTTTACAATGAGCAGTTCTTC.

J is TRBJ2-1 and V is TRBV12-3 or TRBV12-4, with D perhaps TRBD2 (6 bases). V lost 4 bases and J 9 bases, leaving 13 bases between the germline ends. The CDR3 sequence is 13 residues long. The CDR3 nucleotides read TGTGCCAGCAGTTCCCGACTAGGAGGTGAGCAGTTCTTC. It encodes CASSSRLGGEQFF.

This clonotype was counted between two and nine times. This chain links TRBV4-1 with TRBJ2-5; the D gene is possibly TRBD1 (6 bases). Per the germline V gene, CDR1 is MGHRA and CDR2 is YSYEKL. The CDR3 covers 14 residues. V lost 0 bases and J lost 7, with 12 bases in between. The CDR3 sequence: CASSQEWTDGTQYF. The CDR3 DNA reads as TGCGCCAGCAGCCAAGAATGGACAGATGGGACCCAGTACTTC.